Each of the 20 T cell receptor beta chains below was sequenced from the same sample in a study of blood T cell repertoires in COVID-19. This table comes from immunoSEQ multiplex PCR, and its TCRdb copy is limited to in-frame clones, with some not included. The table shows roughly 290,000 clones, with 89% occurring only once. Sequencing input: peripheral blood. The receptor source for this set is a woman in her sixties with acute or convalescent COVID-19.

This chain joins TRBV9 and TRBJ1-4, with TRBD1 matching 7 bases. Unmatched junction bases numbered 7, after V lost 4 bases and J lost 7 bases. This CDR3 region has 14 residues. CDR1 SGDLS and CDR2 YYNGEE come from the germline V gene. The CDR3 region is CASSLGTAGEKLFF. CDR3 bases: TGTGCCAGCAGCCTCGGGACAGCAGGTGAAAAACTGTTTTTT.

The genes are TRBV9 and TRBJ2-3, with 12 positions matching TRBD2. The CDR3 spans 16 residues. V gave up 3 bases and J gave up 2 bases; unmatched junction bases: 4. In germline, CDR1 is SGDLS, CDR2 YYNGEE. CDR3 sequence (DNA): TGTGCCAGCAGCGCCGGACTAGCGGGGACCACAGATACGCAGTATTTT. This sequence encodes CASSAGLAGTTDTQYF.

The genes are TRBV5-1 and TRBJ2-1; tentatively, D is TRBD2 (5 bases). The V end lost 0 bases, the J end lost 5 bases, and 12 bases lay between the germline ends. CDR1 and CDR2 from the germline V gene are SGHRS and YFSETQ. This CDR3 has 15 amino acids. CDR3 DNA: TGCGCCAGCAGCTTGGTTGAGGGTATCCACAATGAGCAGTTCTTC. This encodes CASSLVEGIHNEQFF.

The CDR3 DNA sequence: TGCGCCAGCAGAAGTGAGAGCAATCAGCCCCAGCATTTT. Residues: CASRSESNQPQHF. The rearrangement links TRBV5-1 to TRBJ1-5, with no clear D. Trimming left V 5 bases short and J 1 base short, with 7 bases between. CDR3 size: 13 residues. CDR1 SGHRS and CDR2 YFSETQ come from the germline V gene.

The V and J genes are TRBV2 and TRBJ2-5, with TRBD1 matching over 8 bases. The V gene's germline CDR1 is SNHLY and CDR2 FYNNEI. The CDR3 contains 13 residues. The V gene end was trimmed by 6 bases and the J gene end by 3 bases; junction bases not matched to a gene: 3. The DNA of the CDR3 is TGTGCCAGCAGCAACAGGGGGAAAGAGACCCAGTACTTC. It encodes CASSNRGKETQYF.

This clone showed up just once. As DNA, the CDR3 is TGTGCCAGCCAACCTCGGGCAGGGGTAAGGGACACTGAAGCTTTCTTT. Protein product: CASQPRAGVRDTEAFF. J is TRBJ1-1 and V is TRBV27, with D maybe TRBD1 (6 bases). The CDR3 sequence is 16 residues long. The germline V gene has CDR1 MNHEY and CDR2 SMNVEV (reference sequence). V was trimmed by 8 bases and J by 3 bases, leaving 22 bases between them.

A single count supports this clone. The rearrangement joins TRBV9 to TRBJ1-1; weak D call: TRBD1 (5 bases). Trimming took off 2 bases at V and 3 bases at J, with 11 bases between the two ends. Germline CDR1 is SGDLS and CDR2 is YYNGEE. The CDR3 runs 14 residues. CDR3 residues: CASSVGHGDTEAFF. CDR3 bases: TGTGCCAGCAGCGTGGGGCATGGGGACACTGAAGCTTTCTTT.

The V gene is TRBV11-3, the J gene TRBJ2-1; TRBD2 agrees at 9 bases. V gave up 3 bases and J gave up 9 bases; unmatched junction bases: 24. CDR1 SGHNT and CDR2 YENEEA come from the germline V gene. This CDR3 has 20 residues. The CDR3 protein is CASSLGNGRGGSPKFGEQFF. In DNA, the CDR3 is TGTGCCAGCAGCTTGGGGAACGGGCGGGGGGGATCCCCGAAATTTGGTGAGCAGTTCTTC.

The V gene is TRBV5-5, the J gene TRBJ1-5; D unclear. Germline CDR1 is SGHKS and CDR2 is YYEKEE (reference sequence). The CDR3 spans 14 residues. The V gene lost 0 bases and the J gene lost 3 bases, with 7 bases spanning the gap. CDR3: CASSLDRANQPQHF. CDR3 coding DNA: TGTGCCAGCAGCTTGGACAGAGCCAATCAGCCCCAGCATTTT.

The gene calls are TRBV6-5 and TRBJ2-3; D is perhaps TRBD2 (5 bases). CDR1 is MNHEY and CDR2 is SVGAGI in the germline V gene. With 2 bases removed from V and 5 bases from J, the gap between germline ends came to 14 bases. CDR3 length equals 15 residues. The CDR3 sequence is CASSYTGLSRDTQYF. The DNA of the CDR3 is TGTGCCAGCAGTTACACCGGACTTTCTAGAGATACGCAGTATTTT.

The chain combines TRBV3-1 (or the pseudogene TRBV3-2) with TRBJ1-1; 10 nucleotides line up with TRBD1. The germline CDR1 and CDR2 sequences are LGHDT and YNNKEL (reference sequence). V was clipped by 4 bases and J by 1 base; unmatched bases: 6. The CDR3 has 16 amino acids. The CDR3 nucleotides are TGTGCCAGCAGCCCACGGGACAGGGGATGGAACACTGAAGCTTTCTTT. Translating gives CASSPRDRGWNTEAFF.

J is TRBJ2-5 and V is TRBV24-1; 13 nucleotides agree with TRBD2. From germline, CDR1 is KGHDR and CDR2 SFDVKD. CDR3 size: 17 residues. The junction had 4 bases not matched to a gene; V was cut back by 2 bases and J by 2 bases. CDR3 sequence (DNA): TGTGCCACCAGTGATTCGGGACTAGCGGGATCTCAAGAGACCCAGTACTTC. Protein product: CATSDSGLAGSQETQYF.

The V call is TRBV21-1, the J call TRBJ1-2. TRBV21-1 is a listed pseudogene. This CDR3 has 14 amino acids. CDR3 nucleotide sequence: TGTGCCAGCAGCAAACCCGGACTCTCTGGCGGCTACACCTTC. Protein product: CASSKPGLSGGYTF.

This clone was recorded a few times. V usage is TRBV4-1 and J usage is TRBJ2-2; 8 bases line up with TRBD2. This CDR3 has 19 amino acids. Germline CDR1 reads MGHRA; CDR2 reads YSYEKL. V dropped 0 bases and J dropped 6; count of bases not matched to a gene: 15. The CDR3 DNA is TGCGCCAGCAGCCAAGATGTGACTCGGGGGGGCCTGGGCGCCGGGGAGCTGTTTTTT. Protein product: CASSQDVTRGGLGAGELFF.

This clone was detected a few times. This chain connects TRBV6-5 to TRBJ2-3, with TRBD2 identical over 7 bases. V trimming: 8 bases; J trimming: 0 bases; junction bases outside the gene matches: 5. The CDR3 loop spans 14 amino acids. From germline, CDR1 is MNHEY and CDR2 SVGAGI. The CDR3 DNA is TGTGCCAGCCAGCGGGATCCTAGCACAGATACGCAGTATTTT. This codes for CASQRDPSTDTQYF.

The chain links TRBV30 to TRBJ1-5; 10 nucleotides line up with TRBD1. CDR3 length: 13 residues. The V gene end was trimmed by 5 bases and the J gene end by 2 bases; junction bases not matched to a gene: 0. Germline V gene sequence: CDR1 GTSNPN, CDR2 SVGIG (reference sequence). The DNA of the CDR3 is TGTGCCTGGGGGACAGGGGGCAATCAGCCCCAGCATTTT. It codes for CAWGTGGNQPQHF.

The chain uses TRBV5-5 and TRBJ2-3; 8 bases map to TRBD2. The V gene's germline CDR1 is SGHKS and CDR2 YYEKEE (reference sequence). CDR3 length: 17 residues. Trimming took 0 bases from V and 6 from J; bases not matched to a gene: 12. CDR3 sequence (DNA): TGTGCCAGCAGCTTGGGTGGAGGAGGGTGGACTAGCGATACGCAGTATTTT. Encoded protein: CASSLGGGGWTSDTQYF. Looking up the rest from reference TRBV5-5 and TRBJ2-3 gives the full variable domain: DAGVTQSPTHLIKTRGQQVTLRCSPISGHKSVSWYQQVLGQGPQFIFQYYEKEERGRGNFPDRFSARQFPNYSSELNVNALLLGDSALYLCASSLGGGGWTSDTQYFGPGTRLTVL.

The chain couples TRBV5-4 to TRBJ1-5, with a possible D match to TRBD1 (5 bases). Trimming removed 4 bases from V and 4 bases from J, with 12 bases in between. In germline, CDR1 is SGHNT, CDR2 YYREEE (reference sequence). This CDR3 has 14 amino acids. CDR3 bases: TGTGCCAGCAGCCGGGGGGGTCCGAATCAGCCCCAGCATTTT. It translates to CASSRGGPNQPQHF.

The chain combines TRBV6-4 with TRBJ2-1; 8 bases are shared with TRBD2. This CDR3 is built from 18 residues. Germline V gene lookup returns CDR1 MRHNA and CDR2 SNTAGT. Trimming at V came to 0 bases and at J to 0 bases, leaving 7 bases not matched to a gene. CDR3 bases: TGTGCCAGCAGTGACTCCCAGCGGGGGCCTAGCTCCTACAATGAGCAGTTCTTC. This sequence encodes CASSDSQRGPSSYNEQFF.

The chain carries TRBV27 and TRBJ1-3; weak D call: TRBD1 (6 bases). The CDR3 runs 13 residues. From germline, CDR1 is MNHEY and CDR2 SMNVEV (reference sequence). The ends were cut back, 9 bases at V and 3 bases at J, with 12 bases in the middle. CDR3 sequence: CASFTGNGNTIYF. The DNA for the CDR3 is TGTGCCAGTTTTACAGGGAATGGAAACACCATATATTTT.